These 16 T cell receptor beta chains share one sample of origin, sequenced in a study of beta chain features in type 1 diabetes. Study-level findings and limits: Moderately but significantly shorter TCRB CDR3s were found in Type 1 diabetes patients in all four CD4+ subsets.

Reverse transcription of all isolated RNA meant that expressed TCRB transcripts were sequenced. Clones were sequenced by immunoSEQ multiplex PCR, and TCRdb holds only the in-frame ones, with some missing. In the table there are 250,000 to 300,000 clones, about 24% of which are singletons. What these receptors recognize is not known. What was sequenced was naive CD4+ T cells from blood. The source of these receptors is a woman in her twenties or thirties with type 1 diabetes.

V is TRBV6-5 and J is TRBJ2-7, with TRBD1 as a possible D gene (5 bases). Germline values: CDR1 MNHEY, CDR2 SVGAGI. CDR3 length: 16 residues. Trimming took 0 bases from V and 2 from J, leaving 14 bases between them. CDR3 amino acids: CASSYSRYRPTYEQYF. The CDR3 nucleotides are TGTGCCAGCAGTTACTCGAGGTACAGGCCCACCTACGAGCAGTACTTC.

This clone was found a few times. The V gene is TRBV9, the J gene TRBJ2-3; 7 bases align to TRBD2. Losses at the gene ends were 0 bases for V and 4 bases for J; bases not matched to a gene: 8. This CDR3 contains 16 residues. In germline, CDR1 is SGDLS, CDR2 YYNGEE. The DNA of the CDR3 is TGTGCCAGCAGCGTAGGACTAGCCGGCGTCCCAGATACGCAGTATTTT. Translation: CASSVGLAGVPDTQYF.

There are a few counts of this clone. This chain joins TRBV23-1 and TRBJ2-3, with TRBD2 matching 12 bases. TRBV23-1 is an ORF for which the function is uncertain. V shed 4 bases and J 3 bases; nucleotides not matched to a gene: 8. The length of the CDR3 is 17 residues. CDR3 nucleotides: TGCGCCAGCAGTCTCCGATCCACTAGCGGGAGGACAGATACGCAGTATTTT. It encodes CASSLRSTSGRTDTQYF.

This clone has just a few counts. The CDR3, as DNA: TGTGCCACCAGCAGAGCCTCTTACAGGGCAACCTACGAGCAGTACTTC. It is translated as CATSRASYRATYEQYF. The chain combines TRBV15 with TRBJ2-7, with D tentatively TRBD1 (6 bases). The CDR3 contains 16 residues. Germline loops: CDR1 LNHNV, CDR2 YYDKDF (reference sequence). Trimming left V 1 base short and J 2 bases short, with 15 bases between.

This clone was seen more than once but under ten times. V usage is TRBV30 and J usage is TRBJ1-3; the match to TRBD1 covers 9 bases. The CDR3 sequence is 18 residues long. The V gene end was trimmed by 3 bases and the J gene end by 4 bases; junction bases not matched to a gene: 16. Per germline, CDR1 GTSNPN and CDR2 SVGIG (reference sequence). The CDR3, as DNA: TGTGCCTGGAGCCTGTCACCCGGACACAGGGGGCACGGAAACACCATATATTTT. Translated, it gives CAWSLSPGHRGHGNTIYF.

This clone was seen only a few times. This rearrangement joins TRBV5-4 to TRBJ2-1, with D possibly TRBD2 on 5 matching bases. The V end was cut by 3 bases, the J end by 5 bases, with 9 bases between. This CDR3 comprises 13 residues. CDR1 is SGHNT, CDR2 YYREEE, per germline (reference sequence). CDR3 in amino acids: CASSWPSNNEQFF. The CDR3 DNA reads as TGTGCCAGCAGCTGGCCTAGCAACAATGAGCAGTTCTTC.

The chain couples TRBV29-1 to TRBJ2-7; TRBD1 matches 7 bases. Looked up from germline, CDR1 is SQVTM and CDR2 is ANQGSEA. The CDR3 covers 15 residues. Trimming cost V 7 bases and J 6 bases; bases outside gene matches: 18. CDR3 sequence reads: CSAKGGATGISEQYF. CDR3 DNA sequence: TGCAGCGCCAAAGGTGGGGCGACAGGGATTTCCGAGCAGTACTTC.

This clone was seen a few times. The chain employs TRBV7-8 and TRBJ1-3; unclear D gene. CDR1 and CDR2 (germline): SGHVS, FQNEAQ. Between the trimmed V and J ends, which lost 5 bases and 4 bases, there was a span of 9 bases. The CDR3 consists of 13 residues. In nucleotides, the CDR3 is TGTGCCAGCAGCCGACTCGGCGGAAACACCATATATTTT. Residues: CASSRLGGNTIYF. The whole variable domain, remainder taken from reference TRBV7-8 and TRBJ1-3, is GAGVSQSPRYKVAKRGQDVALRCDPISGHVSLFWYQQALGQGPEFLTYFQNEAQLDKSGLPSDRFFAERPEGSVSTLKIQRTQQEDSAVYLCASSRLGGNTIYFGEGSWLTVV.

This clone has just a few counts. This chain uses TRBV4-2 with TRBJ1-2; tentatively, D is TRBD1 (6 bases). V gave up 4 bases and J gave up 3 bases, with 12 bases separating them. This CDR3 is built from 14 residues. Germline V CDR1 and CDR2: LGHNA, YNFKEQ. Here the CDR3 DNA reads TGTGCCAGCAGCCCTCAGGACAGCTACTATGGCTACACCTTC. Its translation is CASSPQDSYYGYTF.

The rearrangement links TRBV7-9 to TRBJ2-1; 7 nucleotides line up with TRBD2. Germline V gene lookup returns CDR1 SEHNR and CDR2 FQNEAQ (reference sequence). This CDR3 spans 15 amino acids. Losses at the gene ends were 5 bases for V and 7 bases for J; bases not matched to a gene: 11. DNA of the CDR3: TGTGCCAGCAGCCGAGCAGCGGGAATTGGGAATGAGCAGTTCTTC. Its protein is CASSRAAGIGNEQFF.

This clone turned up a few times. The gene calls are TRBV6-4 and TRBJ1-5; the D gene is possibly TRBD1 (6 bases). V lost 3 bases and J lost 6, with 12 bases in between. Germline V gives CDR1 MRHNA, CDR2 SNTAGT. This CDR3 has 14 amino acids. The CDR3 sequence: CASSESGGGQPQHF. The DNA for the CDR3 is TGTGCCAGCAGTGAGAGCGGGGGCGGTCAGCCCCAGCATTTT.

The chain recombines TRBV19 with TRBJ2-1; the D gene is possibly TRBD2 (6 bases). The CDR3 is 15 residues long. Between the trimmed V and J ends, which lost 5 bases and 3 bases, there was a span of 14 bases. Per the germline V gene, CDR1 is LNHDA and CDR2 is SQIVND (reference sequence). The CDR3, as DNA: TGTGCCAGTAGTTCCACGGGAGATGTCTACAATGAGCAGTTCTTC. Its translation is CASSSTGDVYNEQFF.

A few counts support this clone. V is TRBV14 and J is TRBJ2-1; D remains unclear. Trimming stripped 0 bases from V and 8 bases from J, with 8 bases between. The CDR3 is 13 amino acids. Germline V gene lookup returns CDR1 SGHDN and CDR2 FVKESK. CDR3 region: CASSQDLRDEQFF. The DNA for the CDR3 is TGTGCCAGCAGCCAAGACCTTCGCGATGAGCAGTTCTTC.

The chain links TRBV30 to TRBJ1-5; D is unresolved. Trimming removed 0 bases at V and 4 bases at J, with 10 bases between. Germline values: CDR1 GTSNPN, CDR2 SVGIG (reference sequence). CDR3 size: 14 residues. CDR3 amino acids: CAWSVWGGNQPQHF. CDR3 bases: TGTGCCTGGAGTGTGTGGGGAGGAAATCAGCCCCAGCATTTT.

The chain joins TRBV29-1 to TRBJ1-2, with D tentatively TRBD1 (5 bases). Germline V gene sequence: CDR1 SQVTM, CDR2 ANQGSEA. CDR3 length: 13 residues. The V end was cut by 0 bases, the J end by 8 bases, with 13 bases between. CDR3 in amino acids: CSVEEGQIEGYTF. The DNA of the CDR3 is TGCAGCGTTGAAGAGGGGCAGATAGAGGGCTACACCTTC.

CDR3 nucleotides: TGCAGCGCCGGGTCGTACGAGACCCAGTACTTC. It is translated as CSAGSYETQYF. V gene TRBV29-1 combines with J gene TRBJ2-5, with D unclear. This CDR3 has 11 amino acids. The V gene's germline CDR1 is SQVTM and CDR2 ANQGSEA. The ends were cut back, 7 bases at V and 5 bases at J, with 11 bases in the middle.